Sequencing of this T cell receptor beta chain was carried out in a study of cytomegalovirus exposure and HLA in healthy donors. The study's findings and limits: According to the study, around 180 TCR beta chains were cytomegalovirus-associated. The dataset shows that most TCR sequences were rare, while some public TCRs occurred in many donors. About 87% or about 30% of the time was how often most TCR beta V segments were productive, according to an earlier analysis.

Germline CDR1 and CDR2: MNHEY and SMNVEV (reference sequence). V was clipped by 2 bases and J by 4 bases; unmatched bases: 6. This CDR3 region has 16 residues. A single count supports this clone. Antigen specificity is unknown. It was with 60 Vbeta and 13 Jbeta primers that the PCR ran. Original data processing: A later analysis counted about 80 million unique TCR beta chains, some 10 million shared. TCRdb's copy holds only in-frame clones and misses some; the assay was immunoSEQ multiplex PCR. The V and J calls and clone size come from that table; D and trimming were worked out from the DNA. The sample yields 200,000 to 300,000 clones, about four fifths seen once.

Sequencing was carried out using PBMCs. The sequence was collected from a woman between 35 and 50 years old in good health and CMV-seropositive. The gene calls are TRBV27 and TRBJ2-3; 10 bases align to TRBD2. Written as DNA, the CDR3 is TGTGCCAGCAGTTTAACTAGCGGGAATTTGCCAGATACGCAGTATTTT. This gives the protein CASSLTSGNLPDTQYF.